This T cell receptor (beta chain) was observed in a study of cytomegalovirus exposure and HLA in healthy donors. Assay used: immunoSEQ multiplex PCR; TCRdb lists only in-frame clones, some missing. Of a few hundred thousand clones in the sample, 90% were seen once. The CDR3 covers 12 residues. V was clipped by 7 bases and J by 6 bases, with 12 bases between them. Looked up from germline, CDR1 is MDHEN and CDR2 is SYDVKM. Study findings and constraints: Cytomegalovirus association was assigned to about 150 TCR beta chains. Within the 120 or so validation repertoires, first-cohort TCR clusters tended to co-occur, according to a later analysis.

A note on this clone: Its antigen is still unknown.

Specimen: PBMCs. V usage is TRBV28 and J usage is TRBJ1-2, with unresolved D. The sequence was collected from a woman between 18 and 30 years old in good health and CMV-seronegative. The CDR3 loop is CASTYPPHGYTF. The CDR3 bases are TGTGCCAGCACCTACCCCCCCCATGGCTACACCTTC.